This entry lists 7 T cell receptor beta chains sequenced from one sample in a study of CD8 T cells in Susac syndrome. Reverse transcription of about 0.5 to 1 ug RNA was carried out with random hexamers. MiXCR was run by TCRdb on the immunoSEQ multiplex PCR reads, yielding one entry per CDR3 protein. The table shows about 200,000 distinct CDR3 sequences, with about 95% occurring only once. Sequencing was done on a sample of CD4+ T cells from PBMCs. All receptors derive from a human donor with multiple sclerosis.

The J gene is TRBJ2-3, the V gene TRBV2; 14 positions agree with TRBD2. CDR3 size: 18 residues. J gave up 1 base and V 8 bases, and 11 bases lay outside the gene matches. Germline V gene data show CDR1 as SNHLY and CDR2 as FYNNEI. The CDR3 loop is CASRRRLAGGVGTDTQYF. DNA for the CDR3: TGTGCCAGCCGAAGAAGACTAGCGGGAGGGGTTGGCACAGATACGCAGTATTTT.

The J gene is TRBJ2-5, the V gene TRBV5-1; 10 nucleotides agree with TRBD2. The V gene end was trimmed by 5 bases and the J gene end by 6 bases; junction bases not matched to a gene: 4. CDR3 size: 13 residues. Germline CDR1 reads SGHRS; CDR2 reads YFSETQ. For the CDR3, the DNA is TGCGCCAGCAGTACGACTAGCGGGCAGACCCAGTACTTC. Its protein is CASSTTSGQTQYF.

The J gene is TRBJ2-1, the V gene TRBV25-1; TRBD2 might be the D (6 bases). Germline CDR1 is MGHDK and CDR2 is SYGVNS. Trimming removed 0 bases from V and 8 bases from J, with 17 bases in between. CDR3 length equals 16 residues. The CDR3 reads CASSEYFRGIADEQFF. CDR3 sequence (DNA): TGTGCCAGCAGTGAATATTTCCGCGGGATAGCCGATGAGCAGTTCTTC.

The chain combines TRBV20-1 with TRBJ2-3, with 7 nucleotides matching TRBD2. The V segment lost 3 bases and the J segment 1 base; nucleotides outside the gene matches: 10. Germline V gene data show CDR1 as DFQATT and CDR2 as SNEGSKA (reference sequence). The CDR3 is made up of 16 amino acids. The CDR3 sequence is CSARKVAGDRTDTQYF. CDR3 DNA sequence: TGCAGTGCTAGGAAGGTGGCGGGGGATCGCACAGATACGCAGTATTTT.

The chain joins TRBV10-3 to TRBJ2-7; TRBD2 is a possible D gene (5 bases). CDR1 ENHRY and CDR2 SYGVKD come from the germline V gene. V gave up 2 bases and J gave up 6 bases, with 8 bases separating them. The CDR3 sequence is 12 residues long. CDR3 amino acids: CAISEPLAEQYF. The CDR3 DNA follows: TGTGCCATCAGTGAGCCGCTAGCCGAGCAGTACTTC.

J is TRBJ1-5 and V is TRBV12-3 or TRBV12-4; D might be TRBD1 (5 bases). The CDR3 covers 14 residues. Trimming left V 5 bases short and J 9 bases short, with 17 bases between. The CDR3 region has the DNA TGTGCCAGCAGTCCTGGGACCGGCCAAAGGCCCCAGCATTTT. Its protein product is CASSPGTGQRPQHF.

V and J are TRBV5-1 and TRBJ2-5; D is uncertain. From germline, CDR1 is SGHRS and CDR2 YFSETQ. This CDR3 comprises 13 residues. The ends were cut back, 4 bases at V and 3 bases at J, with 10 bases in the middle. CDR3 sequence (DNA): TGCGCCAGCAGCCGCGACGGTGAAGAGACCCAGTACTTC. Translation gives CASSRDGEETQYF.